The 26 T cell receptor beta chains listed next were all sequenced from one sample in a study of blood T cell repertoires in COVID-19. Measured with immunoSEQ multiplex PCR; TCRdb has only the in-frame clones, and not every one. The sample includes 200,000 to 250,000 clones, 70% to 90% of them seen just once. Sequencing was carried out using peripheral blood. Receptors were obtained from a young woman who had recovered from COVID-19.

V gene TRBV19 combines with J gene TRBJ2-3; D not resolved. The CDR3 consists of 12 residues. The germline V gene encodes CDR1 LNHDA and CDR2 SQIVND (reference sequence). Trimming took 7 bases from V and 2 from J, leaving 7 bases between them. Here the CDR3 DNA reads TGTGCCAGTACCGACAACACAGATACGCAGTATTTT. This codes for CASTDNTDTQYF.

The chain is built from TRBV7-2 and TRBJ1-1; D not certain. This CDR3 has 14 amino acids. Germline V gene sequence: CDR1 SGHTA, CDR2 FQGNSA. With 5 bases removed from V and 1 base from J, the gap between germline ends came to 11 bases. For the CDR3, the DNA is TGTGCCAGCAGCGCCCGAGGGTGGAACACTGAAGCTTTCTTT. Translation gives CASSARGWNTEAFF.

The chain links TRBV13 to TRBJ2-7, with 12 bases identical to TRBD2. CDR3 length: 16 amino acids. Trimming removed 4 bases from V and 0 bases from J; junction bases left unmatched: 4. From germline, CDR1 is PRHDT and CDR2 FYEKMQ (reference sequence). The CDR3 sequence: CASSSRLAGASYEQYF. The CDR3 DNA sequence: TGTGCCAGCAGCTCCCGACTAGCGGGGGCCTCCTACGAGCAGTACTTC.

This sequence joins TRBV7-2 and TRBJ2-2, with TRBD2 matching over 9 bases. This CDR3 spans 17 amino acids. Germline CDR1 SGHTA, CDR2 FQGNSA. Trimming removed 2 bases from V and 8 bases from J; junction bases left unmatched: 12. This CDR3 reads CASSLRVRSGSSGELFF. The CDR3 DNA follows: TGTGCCAGCAGCTTAAGGGTCCGTAGCGGGAGTAGTGGGGAGCTGTTTTTT.

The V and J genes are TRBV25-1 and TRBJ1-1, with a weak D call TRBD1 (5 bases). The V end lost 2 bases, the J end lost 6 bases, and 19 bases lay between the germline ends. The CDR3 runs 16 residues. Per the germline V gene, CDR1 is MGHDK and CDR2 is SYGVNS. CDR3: CASSEILVQGNSEAFF. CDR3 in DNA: TGTGCCAGCAGTGAAATTTTGGTCCAGGGAAACTCTGAAGCTTTCTTT.

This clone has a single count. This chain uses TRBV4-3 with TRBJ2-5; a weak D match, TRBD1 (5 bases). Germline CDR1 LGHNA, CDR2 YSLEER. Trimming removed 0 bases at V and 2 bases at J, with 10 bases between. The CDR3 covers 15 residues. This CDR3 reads CASSQDQAGQETQYF. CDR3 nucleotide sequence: TGCGCCAGCAGCCAAGATCAGGCAGGGCAAGAGACCCAGTACTTC.

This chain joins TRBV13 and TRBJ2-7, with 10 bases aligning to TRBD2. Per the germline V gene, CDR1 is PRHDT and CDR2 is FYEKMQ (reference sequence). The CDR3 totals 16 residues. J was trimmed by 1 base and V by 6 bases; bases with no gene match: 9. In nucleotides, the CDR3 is TGTGCCAGCAGAAATAGCGGGAGGTCCTCATCCTACGAGCAGTACTTC. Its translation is CASRNSGRSSSYEQYF.

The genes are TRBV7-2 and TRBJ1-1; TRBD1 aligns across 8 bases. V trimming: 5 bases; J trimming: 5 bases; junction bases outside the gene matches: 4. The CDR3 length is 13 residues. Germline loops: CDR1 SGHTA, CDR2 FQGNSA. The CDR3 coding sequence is TGTGCCAGCAGCACTGACAGGGGAACTGAAGCTTTCTTT. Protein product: CASSTDRGTEAFF.

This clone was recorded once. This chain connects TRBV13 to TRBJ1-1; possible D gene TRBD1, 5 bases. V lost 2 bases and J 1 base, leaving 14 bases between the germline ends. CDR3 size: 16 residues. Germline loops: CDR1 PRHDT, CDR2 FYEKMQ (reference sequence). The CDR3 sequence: CASSLSSRGPNTEAFF. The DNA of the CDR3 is TGTGCCAGCAGCTTAAGTTCGCGGGGCCCGAACACTGAAGCTTTCTTT. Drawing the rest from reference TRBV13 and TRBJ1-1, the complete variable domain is AAGVIQSPRHLIKEKRETATLKCYPIPRHDTVYWYQQGPGQDPQFLISFYEKMQSDKGSIPDRFSAQQFSDYHSELNMSSLELGDSALYFCASSLSSRGPNTEAFFGQGTRLTVV.

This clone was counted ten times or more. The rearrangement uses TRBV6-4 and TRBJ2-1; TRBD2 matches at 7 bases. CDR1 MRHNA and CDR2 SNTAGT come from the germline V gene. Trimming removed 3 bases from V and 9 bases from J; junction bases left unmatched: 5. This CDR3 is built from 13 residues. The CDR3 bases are TGTGCCAGCAGTGATACTAGCGAGAGTGAGCAGTTCTTC. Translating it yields CASSDTSESEQFF.

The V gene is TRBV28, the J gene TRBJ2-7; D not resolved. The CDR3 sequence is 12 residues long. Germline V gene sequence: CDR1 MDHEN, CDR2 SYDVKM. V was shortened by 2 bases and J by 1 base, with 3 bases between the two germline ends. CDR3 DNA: TGTGCCAGCAGTTTACAGTCCTACGAGCAGTACTTC. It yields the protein CASSLQSYEQYF.

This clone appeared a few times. The CDR3 sequence is CASRTDRGNQPQHF. In nucleotides, the CDR3 is TGTGCCAGCAGGACGGACAGGGGCAATCAGCCCCAGCATTTT. The rearrangement joins TRBV25-1 to TRBJ1-5; 8 bases match TRBD1. The V segment lost 6 bases and the J segment 2 bases; nucleotides outside the gene matches: 3. CDR1 is MGHDK, CDR2 SYGVNS, per germline. The CDR3 has 14 residues.

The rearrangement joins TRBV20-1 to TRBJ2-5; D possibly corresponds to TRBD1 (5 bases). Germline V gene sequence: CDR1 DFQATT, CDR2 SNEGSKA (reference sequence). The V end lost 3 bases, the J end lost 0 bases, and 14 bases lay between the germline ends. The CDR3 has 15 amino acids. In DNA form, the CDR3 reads TGCAGTGCTAGTTTATCAGGGCGGAACCAAGAGACCCAGTACTTC. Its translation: CSASLSGRNQETQYF.

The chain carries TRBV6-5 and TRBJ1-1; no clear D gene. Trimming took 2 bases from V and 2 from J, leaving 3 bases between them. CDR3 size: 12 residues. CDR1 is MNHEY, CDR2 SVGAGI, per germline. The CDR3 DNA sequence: TGTGCCAGCAGTTACCTAAACACTGAAGCTTTCTTT. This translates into CASSYLNTEAFF.

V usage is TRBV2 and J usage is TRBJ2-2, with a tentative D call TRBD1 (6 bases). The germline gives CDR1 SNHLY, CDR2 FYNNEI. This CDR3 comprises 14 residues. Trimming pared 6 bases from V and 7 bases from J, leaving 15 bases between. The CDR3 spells CASRLTTGLGELFF. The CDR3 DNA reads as TGTGCCAGCAGGCTTACTACAGGGCTCGGGGAGCTGTTTTTT.

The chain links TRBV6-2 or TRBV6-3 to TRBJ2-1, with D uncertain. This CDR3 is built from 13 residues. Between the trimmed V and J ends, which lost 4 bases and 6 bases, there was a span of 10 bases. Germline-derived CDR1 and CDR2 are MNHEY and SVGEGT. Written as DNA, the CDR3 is TGTGCCAGCAGTTTCTATAACCGCAATGAGCAGTTCTTC. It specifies CASSFYNRNEQFF.

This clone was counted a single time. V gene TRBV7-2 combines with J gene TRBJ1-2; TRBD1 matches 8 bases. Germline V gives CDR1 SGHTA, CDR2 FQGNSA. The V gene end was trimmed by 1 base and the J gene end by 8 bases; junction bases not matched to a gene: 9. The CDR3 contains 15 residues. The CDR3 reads CASSLVVQGAYGYTF. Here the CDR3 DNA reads TGTGCCAGCAGCTTAGTGGTCCAGGGGGCGTACGGCTACACCTTC.

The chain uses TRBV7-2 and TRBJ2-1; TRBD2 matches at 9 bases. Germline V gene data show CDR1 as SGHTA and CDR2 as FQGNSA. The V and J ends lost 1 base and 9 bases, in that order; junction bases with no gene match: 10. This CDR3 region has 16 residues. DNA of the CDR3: TGTGCCAGCAGCTTAGTACGACTAGCGGAGGGGGGTGAGCAGTTCTTC. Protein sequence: CASSLVRLAEGGEQFF.

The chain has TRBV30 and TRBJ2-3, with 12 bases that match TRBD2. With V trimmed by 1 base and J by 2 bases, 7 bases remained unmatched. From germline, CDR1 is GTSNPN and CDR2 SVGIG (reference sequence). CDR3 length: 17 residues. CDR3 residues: CAWSAPTSGRYTDTQYF. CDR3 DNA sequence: TGTGCCTGGAGTGCACCGACTAGCGGGAGATACACAGATACGCAGTATTTT. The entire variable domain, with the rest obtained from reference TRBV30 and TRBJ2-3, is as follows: SQTIHQWPATLVQPVGSPLSLECTVEGTSNPNLYWYRQAAGRGLQLLFYSVGIGQISSEVPQNLSASRPQDRQFILSSKKLLLSDSGFYLCAWSAPTSGRYTDTQYFGPGTRLTVL.

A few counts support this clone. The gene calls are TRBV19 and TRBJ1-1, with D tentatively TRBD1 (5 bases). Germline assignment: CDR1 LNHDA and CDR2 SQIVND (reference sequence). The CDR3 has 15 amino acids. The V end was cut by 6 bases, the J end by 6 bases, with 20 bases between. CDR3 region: CASSIRARGGAEAFF. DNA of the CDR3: TGTGCCAGTAGCATCCGCGCCCGGGGGGGGGCTGAAGCTTTCTTT.

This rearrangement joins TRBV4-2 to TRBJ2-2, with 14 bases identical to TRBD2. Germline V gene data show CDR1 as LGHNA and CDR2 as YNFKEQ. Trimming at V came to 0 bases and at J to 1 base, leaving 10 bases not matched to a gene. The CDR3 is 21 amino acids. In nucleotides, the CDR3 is TGTGCCAGCAGCCAAGATCAAGTCGGACTAGCGGGAGGCCAGAACACCGGGGAGCTGTTTTTT. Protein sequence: CASSQDQVGLAGGQNTGELFF.

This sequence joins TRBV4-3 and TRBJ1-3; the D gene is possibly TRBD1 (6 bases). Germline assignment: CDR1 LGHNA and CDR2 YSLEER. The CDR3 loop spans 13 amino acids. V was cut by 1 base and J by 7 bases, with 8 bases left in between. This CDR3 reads CASSQVDSNTIYF. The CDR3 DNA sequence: TGCGCCAGCAGCCAAGTGGACAGCAACACCATATATTTT.

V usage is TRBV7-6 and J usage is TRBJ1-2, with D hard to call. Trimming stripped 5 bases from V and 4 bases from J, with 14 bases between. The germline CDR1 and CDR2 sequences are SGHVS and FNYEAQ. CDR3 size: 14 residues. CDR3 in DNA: TGTGCCAGCAGCCCGCCTGGCGGGAGCTATGGCTACACCTTC. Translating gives CASSPPGGSYGYTF.

In nucleotides, the CDR3 is TGTGCCAGCAGCTTTACGGCGGGAGGGTCCTACGAGCAGTACTTC. Its protein product is CASSFTAGGSYEQYF. V and J are TRBV7-3 and TRBJ2-7; 9 bases align to TRBD2. This CDR3 has 15 amino acids. With 3 bases clipped from V and 1 base from J, the junction kept 4 bases outside the gene matches. CDR1 is SGHTA, CDR2 FQGTGA, per germline. Full variable domain (remainder filled in from reference TRBV7-3 and TRBJ2-7): GAGVSQTPSNKVTEKGKYVELRCDPISGHTALYWYRQSLGQGPEFLIYFQGTGAADDSGLPNDRFFAVRPEGSVSTLKIQRTERGDSAVYLCASSFTAGGSYEQYFGPGTRLTVT.

In DNA, the CDR3 is TGTGCCAGCTCACTAAGTGTGACAGTCACTAACTATGGCTACACCTTC. Its protein is CASSLSVTVTNYGYTF. This chain joins TRBV18 and TRBJ1-2, with D perhaps matching TRBD1 (5 bases). This CDR3 is built from 16 residues. Germline CDR1 reads KGHSH; CDR2 reads LQKENI. With 4 bases removed from V and 0 bases from J, the gap between germline ends came to 15 bases.

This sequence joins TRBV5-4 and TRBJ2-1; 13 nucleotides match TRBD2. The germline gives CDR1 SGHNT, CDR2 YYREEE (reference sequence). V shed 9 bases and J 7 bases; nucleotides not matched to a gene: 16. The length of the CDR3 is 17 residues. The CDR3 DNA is TGTGCCACCACAAAAGGACTAGCGGGAGTTCCGTGGAATGAGCAGTTCTTC. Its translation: CATTKGLAGVPWNEQFF.